This entry concerns a single TCR beta chain. The record originates from a study of blood T cell repertoires in COVID-19. Clinical history as reported by participants underpinned cohort assignment. This CDR3 has 16 residues. Trimming at V came to 2 bases and at J to 2 bases, leaving 4 bases not matched to a gene. Germline V CDR1 and CDR2: LGHDT, YNNKEL (reference sequence). In the source study's methods: For nucleated cells, counts were estimated from reference gene primer amplification. The assay was immunoSEQ multiplex PCR, and TCRdb's table has in-frame clones only and misses some. The DNA was the basis for D and trimming; V, J and clone size are from that table. The table lists a few hundred thousand clones, 92% of them singletons.

The TCR comes from a woman in her thirties who had recovered from COVID-19. Sequenced: PBMCs or T cells enriched from blood (not recorded which). The chain is built from TRBV3-1 (or the pseudogene TRBV3-2) and TRBJ2-1; 9 nucleotides match TRBD2. CDR3 nucleotide sequence: TGTGCCAGCAGCCAACCGACTAGCGGACCCTACAATGAGCAGTTCTTC. Its protein product is CASSQPTSGPYNEQFF.